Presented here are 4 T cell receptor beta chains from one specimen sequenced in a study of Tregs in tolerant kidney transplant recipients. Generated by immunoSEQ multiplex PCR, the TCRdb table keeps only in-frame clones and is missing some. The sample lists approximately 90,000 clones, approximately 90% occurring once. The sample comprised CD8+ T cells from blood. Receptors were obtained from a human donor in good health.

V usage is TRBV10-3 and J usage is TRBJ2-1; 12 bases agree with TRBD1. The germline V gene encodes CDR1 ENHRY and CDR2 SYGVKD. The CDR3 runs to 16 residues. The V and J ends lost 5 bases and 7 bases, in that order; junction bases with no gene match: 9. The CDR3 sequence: CAISPGDRGLRNEQFF. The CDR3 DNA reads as TGTGCCATCAGTCCCGGGGACAGGGGGCTACGAAATGAGCAGTTCTTC.

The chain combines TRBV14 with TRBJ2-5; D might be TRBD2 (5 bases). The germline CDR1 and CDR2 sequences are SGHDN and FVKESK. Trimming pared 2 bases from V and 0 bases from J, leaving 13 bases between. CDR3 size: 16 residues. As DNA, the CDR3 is TGTGCCAGCAGCCAACTAGGAGGAGAGAACCAAGAGACCCAGTACTTC. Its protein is CASSQLGGENQETQYF.

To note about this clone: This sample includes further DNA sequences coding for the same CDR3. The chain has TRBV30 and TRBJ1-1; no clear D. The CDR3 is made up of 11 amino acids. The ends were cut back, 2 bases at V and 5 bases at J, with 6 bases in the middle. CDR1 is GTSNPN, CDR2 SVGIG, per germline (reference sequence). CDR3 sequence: CAWSPGTEAFF. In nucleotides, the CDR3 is TGTGCCTGGAGTCCGGGGACTGAAGCTTTCTTT. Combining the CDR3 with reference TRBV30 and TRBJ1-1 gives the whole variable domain SQTIHQWPATLVQPVGSPLSLECTVEGTSNPNLYWYRQAAGRGLQLLFYSVGIGQISSEVPQNLSASRPQDRQFILSSKKLLLSDSGFYLCAWSPGTEAFFGQGTRLTVV.

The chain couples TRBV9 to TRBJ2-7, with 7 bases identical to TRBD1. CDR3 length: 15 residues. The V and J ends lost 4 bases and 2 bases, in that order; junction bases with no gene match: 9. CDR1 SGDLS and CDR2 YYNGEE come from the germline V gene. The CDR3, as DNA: TGTGCCAGCAGCCCATCCGGGACAGCCACCTACGAGCAGTACTTC. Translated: CASSPSGTATYEQYF.